One sample yielded the 10 T cell receptor beta chains listed below, sequenced in a study of blood T cell repertoires in COVID-19. Some clones are missing from TCRdb's copy, which holds only in-frame ones; the method was immunoSEQ multiplex PCR. The table includes about 140,000 clones, 60% to 80% detected once. Material: peripheral blood. These receptors all come from a woman between 50 and 59 years old with active or convalescent COVID-19.

This clone was seen just once. The genes are TRBV23-1 and TRBJ1-5; D is unclear. TRBV23-1 carries the ORF label, with uncertain function. There are 18 residues in the CDR3. The V gene lost 0 bases and the J gene lost 2 bases, with 17 bases spanning the gap. The CDR3 reads CASSQSTLPGSCNQPQHF. The CDR3 bases are TGCGCCAGCAGTCAATCGACACTCCCGGGGAGCTGCAATCAGCCCCAGCATTTT.

This clone was seen only a few times. V and J are TRBV5-1 and TRBJ1-4; 7 positions match TRBD1. V lost 2 bases and J lost 7; bases outside the gene matches: 8. The CDR3 loop spans 15 amino acids. Germline CDR1 SGHRS, CDR2 YFSETQ. The CDR3 spells CASSFLGRGAEKLFF. CDR3 DNA sequence: TGCGCCAGCAGCTTTCTGGGCAGGGGGGCTGAAAAACTGTTTTTT.

This clone appeared a few times. This chain connects TRBV15 to TRBJ1-6; D is uncertain. The CDR3 contains 16 residues. The ends were cut back, 1 base at V and 3 bases at J, with 10 bases in the middle. CDR1 is LNHNV and CDR2 is YYDKDF in the germline V gene (reference sequence). Here the CDR3 reads CATSRGALGYNSPLHF. The CDR3 DNA is TGTGCCACCAGCAGAGGGGCTTTGGGCTATAATTCACCCCTCCACTTT.

The genes are TRBV28 and TRBJ1-5; D may be TRBD1 (5 bases). Looked up from germline, CDR1 is MDHEN and CDR2 is SYDVKM. This CDR3 region has 15 residues. Trimming removed 3 bases from V and 0 bases from J, with 9 bases in between. DNA of the CDR3: TGTGCCAGCAGTTTCGGGGACTATAGCAATCAGCCCCAGCATTTT. Translation: CASSFGDYSNQPQHF.

Notes on this clone: The sample holds other DNA sequences that translate to the same CDR3. The chain employs TRBV6-2 or TRBV6-3 and TRBJ1-1; the D is unclear. CDR3 length equals 15 residues. Trimming took off 0 bases at V and 0 bases at J, with 8 bases between the two ends. From germline, CDR1 is MNHEY and CDR2 SVGEGT. The CDR3 nucleotides read TGTGCCAGCAGTTACTCCGGGGTGTTGAACACTGAAGCTTTCTTT. Translated, it gives CASSYSGVLNTEAFF.

V usage is TRBV4-2 and J usage is TRBJ1-2; D gene unclear. The length of the CDR3 is 14 residues. The V gene lost 0 bases and the J gene lost 7 bases, with 12 bases spanning the gap. Germline CDR1 is LGHNA and CDR2 is YNFKEQ. CDR3 nucleotides: TGTGCCAGCAGCCAAGATCTTCTGGGCTTTGGCTACACCTTC. Its protein is CASSQDLLGFGYTF.

V and J are TRBV29-1 and TRBJ2-1; 11 positions agree with TRBD1. This CDR3 has 15 amino acids. Germline CDR1 SQVTM, CDR2 ANQGSEA. The J segment lost 9 bases and the V segment lost 1 base, leaving 8 bases of the junction unmatched. In nucleotides, the CDR3 is TGCAGCGTTGAAGGCCCGGGACAGGGGGTGGGTGAGCAGTTCTTC. It yields the protein CSVEGPGQGVGEQFF.

J is TRBJ1-6 and V is TRBV7-8; D ambiguous. CDR3 length equals 14 residues. Germline CDR1 and CDR2: SGHVS and FQNEAQ. Trimming left V 0 bases short and J 7 bases short, with 7 bases between. The CDR3 DNA reads as TGTGCCAGCAGCTTAGCACAACGCAATTCACCCCTCCACTTT. Translated: CASSLAQRNSPLHF.

The chain links TRBV7-2 to TRBJ1-2; 8 bases agree with TRBD1. V shed 7 bases and J 4 bases; nucleotides not matched to a gene: 8. Germline lookup yields CDR1 SGHTA and CDR2 FQGNSA. The CDR3 is 14 residues long. CDR3 in amino acids: CASTQDRAAYGYTF. CDR3 sequence (DNA): TGTGCCAGCACACAGGACAGGGCGGCCTATGGCTACACCTTC.

V gene TRBV4-3 combines with J gene TRBJ2-3; no definite D call. The length of the CDR3 is 15 residues. Germline loops: CDR1 LGHNA, CDR2 YSLEER. V dropped 0 bases and J dropped 3 bases, with 10 bases sitting between them. The CDR3 region is CASSQDWATTDTQYF. Written as DNA, the CDR3 is TGCGCCAGCAGCCAAGATTGGGCTACTACAGATACGCAGTATTTT.